This T cell receptor beta chain is drawn from a study of radiotherapy plus CTLA-4 blockade in lung cancer. Study summary: Among enrolled patients, over 15% responded and around 30% achieved disease control. Study-wide results and caveats: Blood-borne expansion of tumor-derived TCR clones followed radiotherapy plus ipilimumab. Per reports, early blood T cell clone dynamics, plus interferon-beta, forecast response most strongly.

CDR3 length: 17 amino acids. V was pared by 0 bases and J by 6 bases, with 12 bases of the junction left unmatched. Germline CDR1 reads SGHDT; CDR2 reads YYEEEE. The repertoire was sequenced with immunoSEQ multiplex PCR; TCRdb's copy has only in-frame clones and lacks some. This sample has about 81,000 clones; around 72% occur once, and the top ten carry roughly an eighth. About this clone itself: Its antigen is currently unknown.

The source material was peripheral blood, sampled from a patient treated with radiotherapy plus ipilimumab. The clonotype originates from a human donor with non-small cell lung cancer that progressed on radiotherapy plus ipilimumab. The chain joins TRBV5-6 to TRBJ2-3; TRBD2 matches at 8 bases. DNA of the CDR3: TGTGCCAGCAGCTTGGCCCAAGCGGGGGCGCGCGGGGATACGCAGTATTTT. Its protein product is CASSLAQAGARGDTQYF.